The next 3 T cell receptor beta chains were all read from a single sample in a study of siplizumab effects on memory and regulatory T cells. Libraries were prepared by immunoSEQ multiplex PCR; TCRdb keeps only in-frame clonotypes and omits some of them. The table includes 100,000 or so clones, about 90% detected once. Sequencing was carried out using CD4+ T cells sorted from blood. All receptors come from a human donor in good health. Some clones in this sample may be carry-over from other donors' samples.

This clone was recorded once. The rearrangement links TRBV5-4 to TRBJ2-3; the D is unclear. With 6 bases removed from V and 3 bases from J, the gap between germline ends came to 20 bases. The CDR3 covers 16 residues. Germline V gives CDR1 SGHNT, CDR2 YYREEE (reference sequence). CDR3 protein: CASIPDGWIGTDTQYF. As DNA, the CDR3 is TGTGCCAGCATCCCGGACGGTTGGATAGGAACAGATACGCAGTATTTT.

The chain carries TRBV2 and TRBJ2-7; TRBD2 is a possible D gene (5 bases). V gave up 6 bases and J gave up 3 bases, with 15 bases separating them. The CDR3 runs 14 residues. CDR1 and CDR2 from the germline V gene are SNHLY and FYNNEI. The CDR3 loop is CASRPRGLNYEQYF. In DNA, the CDR3 is TGTGCCAGCAGGCCTAGAGGACTGAACTACGAGCAGTACTTC.

The chain recombines TRBV6-9 with TRBJ1-1; a possible D gene is TRBD1 (5 bases). Germline values: CDR1 MNHGY, CDR2 SVAAGI. Trimming shortened V by 6 bases and J by 5 bases, and 10 bases separated the two germline ends. The CDR3 extends over 12 amino acids. The CDR3 loop is CASRSGRTEAFF. In DNA form, the CDR3 reads TGTGCCAGCAGATCAGGGCGGACTGAAGCTTTCTTT.